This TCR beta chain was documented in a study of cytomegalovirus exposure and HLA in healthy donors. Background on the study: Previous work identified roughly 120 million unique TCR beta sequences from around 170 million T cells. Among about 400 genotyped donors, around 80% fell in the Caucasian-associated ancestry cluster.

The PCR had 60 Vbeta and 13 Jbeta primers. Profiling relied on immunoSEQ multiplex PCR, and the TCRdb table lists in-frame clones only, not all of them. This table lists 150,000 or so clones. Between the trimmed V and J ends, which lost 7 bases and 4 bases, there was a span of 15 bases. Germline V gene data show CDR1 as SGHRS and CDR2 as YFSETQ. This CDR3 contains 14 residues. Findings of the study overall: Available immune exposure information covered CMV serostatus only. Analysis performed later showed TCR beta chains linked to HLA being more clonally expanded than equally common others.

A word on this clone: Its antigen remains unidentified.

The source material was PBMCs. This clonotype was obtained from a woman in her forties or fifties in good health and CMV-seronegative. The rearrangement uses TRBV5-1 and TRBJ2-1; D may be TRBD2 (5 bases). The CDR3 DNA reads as TGCGCCAGCGGGAAGGATGAGGGTTACAATGAGCAGTTCTTC. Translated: CASGKDEGYNEQFF.